Listed below are T cell receptor beta chains from one sample, sequenced in a study of blood T cells in healthy people across ages. TCRdb re-called the 5' RACE reads through MiXCR, storing one row per CDR3 protein. Counted here are roughly 700,000 distinct CDR3 sequences, roughly 32% occurring once; the ten biggest clones make up approximately 15%. Material: blood. Receptors were obtained from a woman aged 80 or over in good health. Both conserved end residues are part of each CDR3. D genes are given only for firm matches. Some rows mark clone size as missing; the rest say once, few, many or name a class of expanded clone.

j_call clone_size d_call v_call cdr3_aa cdr3_nt
TRBJ1-5 NA NA TRBV20-1 CSATSGNQPQHF TGCAGTGCCACGTCGGGGAATCAGCCCCAGCATTTT
TRBJ2-7 many NA TRBV14 CASSRRSGQRLAYEQYF TGTGCCAGCAGCCGCCGTTCCGGACAGCGATTAGCCTACGAGCAGTACTTC
TRBJ2-7 many NA TRBV24-1 CATSGGFEQYF TGTGCCACCAGTGGGGGATTCGAGCAGTACTTC
TRBJ2-7 many NA TRBV20-1 CSAKYYEQYF TGCAGTGCTAAGTACTACGAGCAGTACTTC
TRBJ2-4 many NA TRBV7-6 CASSSFLGLGKNIQYF TGTGCCAGCAGCTCGTTTCTAGGGCTGGGCAAAAACATTCAGTACTTC
TRBJ2-7 many NA TRBV20-1 CSAIGGVYEQYF TGCAGTGCTATTGGCGGGGTCTACGAGCAGTACTTC
TRBJ2-6 NA NA TRBV12-3/TRBV12-4 CASSLGRTSGANVLTF TGTGCCAGCAGTTTAGGACGGACCTCTGGGGCCAACGTCCTGACTTTC
TRBJ1-1 NA TRBD1 TRBV5-1 CASRQGTGGRMNTEAFF TGCGCCAGCAGACAAGGGACAGGGGGTCGCATGAACACTGAAGCTTTCTTT
TRBJ2-6 many TRBD1 TRBV7-3 CASSTGQGSGANVLTF TGTGCCAGCAGCACTGGACAGGGGTCTGGGGCCAACGTCCTGACTTTC
TRBJ2-7 NA TRBD1 TRBV30 CAWSGTGGVYEQYF TGTGCCTGGAGTGGGACAGGGGGGGTCTACGAGCAGTACTTC